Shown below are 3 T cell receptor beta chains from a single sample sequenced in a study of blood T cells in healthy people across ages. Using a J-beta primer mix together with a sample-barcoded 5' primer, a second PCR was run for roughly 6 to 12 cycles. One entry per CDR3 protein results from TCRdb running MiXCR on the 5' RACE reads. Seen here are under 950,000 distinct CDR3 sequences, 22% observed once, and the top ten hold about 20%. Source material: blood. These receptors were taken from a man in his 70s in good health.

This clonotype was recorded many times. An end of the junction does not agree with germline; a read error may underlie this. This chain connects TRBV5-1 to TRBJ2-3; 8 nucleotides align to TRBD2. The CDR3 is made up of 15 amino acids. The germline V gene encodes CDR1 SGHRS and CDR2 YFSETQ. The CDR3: CASSPRGGSTDTQYF. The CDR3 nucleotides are TGTGCCAGCAGCCCCCGGGGGGGGAGCACAGATACGCAGTATTTT.

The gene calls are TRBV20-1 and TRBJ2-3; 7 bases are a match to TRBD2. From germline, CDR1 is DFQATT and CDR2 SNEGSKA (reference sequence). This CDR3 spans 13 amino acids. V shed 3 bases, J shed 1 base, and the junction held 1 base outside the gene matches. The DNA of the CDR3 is TGCAGTGCTAGCGCGGGGGGCACAGATACGCAGTATTTT. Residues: CSASAGGTDTQYF.

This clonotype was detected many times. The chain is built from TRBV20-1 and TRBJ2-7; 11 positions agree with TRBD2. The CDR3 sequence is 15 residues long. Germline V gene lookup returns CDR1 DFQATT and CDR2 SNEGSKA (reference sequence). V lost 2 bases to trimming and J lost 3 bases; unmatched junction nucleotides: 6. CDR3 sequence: CSARNLAGGFYEQYV. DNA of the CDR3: TGCAGTGCTAGAAATCTAGCGGGAGGATTCTACGAGCAGTACGTC.